This T cell receptor beta chain was documented in a study of T cell responses to AZD1222 COVID-19 vaccine. Study details: The study pooled second doses at about 4 or about 12 weeks. General study points: Donors, mostly white British, included more females; clonal diversity was possibly underestimated.

Method: immunoSEQ multiplex PCR; TCRdb's copy keeps in-frame clones and lacks some. The top ten clones hold about 4.8% of a sample with about 140,000 clones, about 91% of them seen once. Comment on this clone: Its antigen is unknown.

Germline lookup yields CDR1 LGHNA and CDR2 YNFKEQ. V trimming: 1 base; J trimming: 4 bases; junction bases outside the gene matches: 1. The CDR3 runs 16 residues. The chain recombines TRBV4-2 with TRBJ2-7; TRBD2 matches at 16 bases. This receptor was obtained from an adult in good health. The material sequenced was peripheral blood, taken on day 0 of AZD1222 vaccination. In DNA form, the CDR3 reads TGTGCCAGCAGCCAAGGGGGACTAGCGGGAGGGTACGAGCAGTACTTC. Translation: CASSQGGLAGGYEQYF.